This T cell receptor beta chain was found in a study of CD8 T cells in Susac syndrome. The RNA, about 0.5 to 1 ug, was put through reverse transcription using random hexamers. Each CDR3 protein is one row after TCRdb ran MiXCR on the immunoSEQ multiplex PCR reads. The sample consists of 200,000 to 250,000 distinct CDR3 sequences, about 94% of them appearing once. Germline CDR1 is DFQATT and CDR2 is SNEGSKA (reference sequence). V was clipped by 5 bases and J by 0 bases, with 12 bases between them. This CDR3 is built from 14 residues. V and J are TRBV20-1 and TRBJ2-3; D remains unclear. The sequence was obtained from a human donor with Susac syndrome. Sequences were obtained from CD4+ T cells from PBMCs. DNA of the CDR3: TGCAGTGCTTTCGATACCACTAGCACAGATACGCAGTATTTT. Translating it yields CSAFDTTSTDTQYF.